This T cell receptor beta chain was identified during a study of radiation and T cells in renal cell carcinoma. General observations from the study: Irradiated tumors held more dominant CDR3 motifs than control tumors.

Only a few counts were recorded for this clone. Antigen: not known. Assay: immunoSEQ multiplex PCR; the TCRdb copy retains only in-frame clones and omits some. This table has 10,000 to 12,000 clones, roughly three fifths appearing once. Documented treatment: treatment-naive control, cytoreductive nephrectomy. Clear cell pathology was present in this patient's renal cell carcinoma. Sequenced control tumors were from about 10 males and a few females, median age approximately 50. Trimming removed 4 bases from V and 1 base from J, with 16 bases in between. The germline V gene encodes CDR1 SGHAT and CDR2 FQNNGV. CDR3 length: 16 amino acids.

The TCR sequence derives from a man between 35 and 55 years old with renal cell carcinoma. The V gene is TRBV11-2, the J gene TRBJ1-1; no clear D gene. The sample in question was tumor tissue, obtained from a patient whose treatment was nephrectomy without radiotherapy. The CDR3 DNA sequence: TGTGCCAGCAGCTCTACCTGGGCAGTTACGAACACTGAAGCTTTCTTT. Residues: CASSSTWAVTNTEAFF.